This TCR beta chain was documented in a study of T cells in localized non-small cell lung cancer. General study points: Longer survival (overall) was linked to higher T cell density in blood. The study sequenced only one region of the tumor. As a result, intratumor heterogeneity could not be excluded and remains possible.

CDR1 is LNHDA and CDR2 is SQIVND in the germline V gene (reference sequence). The CDR3 consists of 15 residues. Unmatched junction bases numbered 4, after V lost 3 bases and J lost 2 bases. On this clone: The antigen is unknown.

Profiled with immunoSEQ multiplex PCR; TCRdb holds only in-frame clones, not every one. The top ten clones hold roughly 60% of a sample with around 5,100 clones, 84% of them seen once. The chain is built from TRBV19 and TRBJ2-1, with 7 bases lining up with TRBD1. The TCR sequence derives from a female donor of 60 years or more with stage II lung adenocarcinoma. Source: peripheral blood mononuclear cells, taken before any cancer treatment. The CDR3 sequence: CASSIAGGAYNEQFF. The CDR3 region has the DNA TGTGCCAGTAGTATCGCAGGGGGAGCCTACAATGAGCAGTTCTTC.